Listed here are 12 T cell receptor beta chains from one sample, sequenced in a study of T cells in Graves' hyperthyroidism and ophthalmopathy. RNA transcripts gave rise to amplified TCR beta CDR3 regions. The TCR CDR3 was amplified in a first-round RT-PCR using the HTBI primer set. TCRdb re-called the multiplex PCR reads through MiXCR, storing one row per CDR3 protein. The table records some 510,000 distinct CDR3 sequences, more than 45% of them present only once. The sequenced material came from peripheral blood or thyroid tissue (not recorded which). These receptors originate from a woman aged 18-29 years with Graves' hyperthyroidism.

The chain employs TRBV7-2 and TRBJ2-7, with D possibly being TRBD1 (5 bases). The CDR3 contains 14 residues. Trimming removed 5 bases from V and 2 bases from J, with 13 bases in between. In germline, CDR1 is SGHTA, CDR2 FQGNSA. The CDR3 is CASSPQVIAYEQYF. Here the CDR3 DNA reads TGTGCCAGCAGCCCACAGGTCATCGCCTACGAGCAGTACTTC.

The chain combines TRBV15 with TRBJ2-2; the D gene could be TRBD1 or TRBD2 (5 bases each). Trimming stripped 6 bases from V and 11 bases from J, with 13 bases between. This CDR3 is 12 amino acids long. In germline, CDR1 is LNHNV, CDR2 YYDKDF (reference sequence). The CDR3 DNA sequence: TGTGCCACCAGGGGACCCGGCGCCGAGCTGTTTTTT. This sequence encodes CATRGPGAELFF.

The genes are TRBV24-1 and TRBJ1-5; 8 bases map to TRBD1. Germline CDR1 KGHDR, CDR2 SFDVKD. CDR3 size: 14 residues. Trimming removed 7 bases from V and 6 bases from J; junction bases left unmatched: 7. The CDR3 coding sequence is TGTGCCACCAGGGCGCAGGGGGCAAGTCAGCCCCAGCATTTT. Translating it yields CATRAQGASQPQHF.

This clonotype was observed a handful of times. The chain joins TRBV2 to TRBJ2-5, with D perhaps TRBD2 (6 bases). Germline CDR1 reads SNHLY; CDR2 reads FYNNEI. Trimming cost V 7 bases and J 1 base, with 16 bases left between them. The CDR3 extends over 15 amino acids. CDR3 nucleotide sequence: TGTGCCAGCACTAAAGCATCGGGACTCCAAGAGACCCAGTACTTC. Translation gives CASTKASGLQETQYF.

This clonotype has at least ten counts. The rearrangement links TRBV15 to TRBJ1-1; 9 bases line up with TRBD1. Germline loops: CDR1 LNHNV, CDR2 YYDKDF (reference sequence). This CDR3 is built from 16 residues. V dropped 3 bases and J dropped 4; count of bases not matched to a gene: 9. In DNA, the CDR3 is TGTGCCACCAGCAGGGGGTCAGGGACAGGGAGCACTGAAGCTTTCTTT. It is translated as CATSRGSGTGSTEAFF.

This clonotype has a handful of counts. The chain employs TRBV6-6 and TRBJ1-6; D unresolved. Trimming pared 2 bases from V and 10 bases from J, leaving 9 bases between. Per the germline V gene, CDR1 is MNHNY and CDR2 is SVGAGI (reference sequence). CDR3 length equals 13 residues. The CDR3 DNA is TGTGCCAGCAGTTACCTCTTCGGGTCACCCCTCCACTTT. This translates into CASSYLFGSPLHF.

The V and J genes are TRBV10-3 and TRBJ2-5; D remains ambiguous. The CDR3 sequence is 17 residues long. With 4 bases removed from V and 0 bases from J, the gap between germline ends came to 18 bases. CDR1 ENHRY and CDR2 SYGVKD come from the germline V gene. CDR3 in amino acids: CAISGRHLHEYQETQYF. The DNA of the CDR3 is TGTGCCATCAGTGGCCGGCACTTACACGAATACCAAGAGACCCAGTACTTC.

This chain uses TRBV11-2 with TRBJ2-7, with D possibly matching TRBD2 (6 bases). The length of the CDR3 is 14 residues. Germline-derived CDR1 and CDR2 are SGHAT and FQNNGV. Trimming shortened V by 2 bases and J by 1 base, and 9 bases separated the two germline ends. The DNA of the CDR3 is TGTGCCAGCAGCTTACTTCGGGAGTCCTACGAGCAGTACTTC. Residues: CASSLLRESYEQYF.

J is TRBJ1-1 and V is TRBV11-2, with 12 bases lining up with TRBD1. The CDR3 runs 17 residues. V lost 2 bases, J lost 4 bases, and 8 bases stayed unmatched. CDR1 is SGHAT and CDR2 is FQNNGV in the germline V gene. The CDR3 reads CASSLSGTGGWGTEAFF. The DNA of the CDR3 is TGTGCCAGCAGCTTATCCGGGACAGGGGGCTGGGGCACTGAAGCTTTCTTT.

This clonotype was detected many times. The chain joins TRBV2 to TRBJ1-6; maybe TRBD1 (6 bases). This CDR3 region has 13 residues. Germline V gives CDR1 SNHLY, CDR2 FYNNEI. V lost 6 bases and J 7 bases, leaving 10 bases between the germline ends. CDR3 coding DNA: TGTGCCAGCAGCCCCGACAGGAATTCACCCCTCCACTTT. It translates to CASSPDRNSPLHF.

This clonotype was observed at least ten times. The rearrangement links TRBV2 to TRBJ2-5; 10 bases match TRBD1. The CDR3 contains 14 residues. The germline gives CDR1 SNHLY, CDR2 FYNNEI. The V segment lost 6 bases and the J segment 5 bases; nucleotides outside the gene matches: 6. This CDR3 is CASRGQGIEETQYF. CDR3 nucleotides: TGTGCCAGCAGGGGACAGGGGATAGAGGAGACCCAGTACTTC.

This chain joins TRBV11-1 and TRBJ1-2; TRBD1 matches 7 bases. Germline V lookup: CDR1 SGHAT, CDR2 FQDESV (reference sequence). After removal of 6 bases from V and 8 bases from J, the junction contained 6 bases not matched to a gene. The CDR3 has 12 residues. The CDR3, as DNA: TGTGCCAGCAGTAACAGGGGTGAAGGCTACACCTTC. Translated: CASSNRGEGYTF.